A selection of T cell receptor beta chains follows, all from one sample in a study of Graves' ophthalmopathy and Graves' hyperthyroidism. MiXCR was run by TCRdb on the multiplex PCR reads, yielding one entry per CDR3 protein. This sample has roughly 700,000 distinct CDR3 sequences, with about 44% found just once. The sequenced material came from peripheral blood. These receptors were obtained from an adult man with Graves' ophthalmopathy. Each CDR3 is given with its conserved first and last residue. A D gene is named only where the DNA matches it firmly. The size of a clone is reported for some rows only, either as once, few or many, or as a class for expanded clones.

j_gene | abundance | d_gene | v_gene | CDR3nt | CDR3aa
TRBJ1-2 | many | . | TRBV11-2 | TGTGCCAGCAGCTTAGGCGGGGGCGCGATCCCTTATGGCTACACCTTC | CASSLGGGAIPYGYTF
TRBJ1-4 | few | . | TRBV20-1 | TGCAGTGCTACCCGGGACACGGATGAAAAACTGTTTTTT | CSATRDTDEKLFF
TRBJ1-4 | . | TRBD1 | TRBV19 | TGTGCCAGTAGTAAGACAGGGGATGGTAATGAAAAACTGTTTTTT | CASSKTGDGNEKLFF
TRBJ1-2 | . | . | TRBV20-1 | TGCAGTGCCCAGACCGACACTCCTGCTAACTATGGCTACACCTTC | CSAQTDTPANYGYTF
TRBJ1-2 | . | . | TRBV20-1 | TGCAGTGCTAGAACAGGGAAGAACTATGGCTACACCTTC | CSARTGKNYGYTF
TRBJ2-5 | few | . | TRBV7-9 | TGTGCCAGCAGCCCCTTCCCCCGGGACCCTCAAGAGACCCAGTACTTC | CASSPFPRDPQETQYF
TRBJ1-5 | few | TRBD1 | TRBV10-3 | TGTGCCAGACCGTACAATACAGGGGGCCAACAGCCCCAGCATTTT | CARPYNTGGQQPQHF
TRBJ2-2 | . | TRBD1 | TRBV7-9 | TGCGCCAGCAGCCCTCAGGGGGATGGCGGGGAGCTGTTTTTT | CASSPQGDGGELFF
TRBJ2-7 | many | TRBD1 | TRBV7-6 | TGTGCCAGCAGCTTAATGGACGGGACAGGTTTCTACGAGCAGTACTTC | CASSLMDGTGFYEQYF
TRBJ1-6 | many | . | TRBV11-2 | TGTGCCAGCAGCTTATCGTACGGCAATTCACCCCTCCACTTT | CASSLSYGNSPLHF
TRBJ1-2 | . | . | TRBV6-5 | TGTGCCAGCAGTTACTCACGTTTAGGAGGCTACACCTTC | CASSYSRLGGYTF
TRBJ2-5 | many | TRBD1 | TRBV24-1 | TGTGCCACCAGTGACCCGGACAGGGCGGAGACCCAGTACTTC | CATSDPDRAETQYF
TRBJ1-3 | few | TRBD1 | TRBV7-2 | TGTGCCAGCAGCTACGGACAGGGCCCCTTAAACACCATATATTTT | CASSYGQGPLNTIYF
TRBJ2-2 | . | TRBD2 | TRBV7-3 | TGTGCCAGCGGGAGGGGTCGAAGGGGCACCGGGGAGCTGTTTTTT | CASGRGRRGTGELFF
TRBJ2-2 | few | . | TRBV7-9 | TGTGCCAGCAGTTACTCGACGGATTCGAACACCGGGGAGCTGTTTTTT | CASSYSTDSNTGELFF
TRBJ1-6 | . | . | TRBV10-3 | TGTGCCATTAGTGAGTCGGGGGGTGGGTCACCCCTCCACTTT | CAISESGGGSPLHF